Listed below are T cell receptor beta chains from one sample, sequenced in a study of blood T cell repertoires in COVID-19. This table comes from immunoSEQ multiplex PCR, and its TCRdb copy is limited to in-frame clones, with some not included. Of around 340,000 clones in the sample, around nine tenths were seen once. The sample was peripheral blood. These TCRs come from a woman aged 60-70 years with COVID-19, enrolled during active disease. Both conserved end residues are part of each CDR3.

J,V,CDR3
TRBJ1-3,TRBV10-3,CAIFSGFGNTIYF
TRBJ1-6,TRBV18,CASSGMRGGDSPLHF
TRBJ1-3,TRBV9,CASSVGTGAGNTIYF
TRBJ2-7,TRBV18,CASSDPPGASGGLSSYEQYF
TRBJ2-7,TRBV5-1,CASSSAGGIYEQYF
TRBJ2-1,TRBV5-1,CASSPQGRVYNEQFF
TRBJ1-1,TRBV13,CASRSPEGTEAFF
TRBJ2-1,TRBV7-8,CASSLELGNEQFF
TRBJ2-5,TRBV9,CASSPTRTSGGLGETQYF
TRBJ2-3,TRBV6-5,CASSSREPDTQYF
TRBJ2-7,TRBV7-9,CASSAVGGSYEQYF
TRBJ1-3,TRBV15,CATSNYRGIYF
TRBJ2-5,TRBV6-6,CASSYSSFQETQYF
TRBJ2-7,TRBV6-4,CASSDFFGRDRGSYEQYF
TRBJ2-5,TRBV5-1,CASSLRAGSETQYF
TRBJ2-1,TRBV6-4,CASSLLAGAHNEQFF
TRBJ2-5,TRBV11-2,CASSHTPDRPKETQYF
TRBJ1-1,TRBV3-1/TRBV3-2,CASARQENTEAFF
TRBJ1-2,TRBV27,CASSSFTGGNGYTF
TRBJ2-3,TRBV4-3,CASSQEPGNTQYF
TRBJ1-1,TRBV7-3,CASSYSLNTEAFF
TRBJ1-1,TRBV19,CASSERWTEAFF
TRBJ2-5,TRBV7-7,CASSSSRTGGETQYF
TRBJ2-3,TRBV5-1,CASSLDPSSTDTQYF